Listed below are T cell receptor beta chains from one sample, sequenced in a study of blood T cell repertoires in COVID-19. The method was immunoSEQ multiplex PCR; TCRdb's version includes in-frame clones alone and lacks a portion of them. The repertoire has about 120,000 clones, about nine tenths of them found once; the top ten carry about 4.7%. Sequencing input: peripheral blood. These receptors all come from a man aged 35 to 55 with acute or convalescent COVID-19. Each CDR3 is given with its conserved first and last residue. D genes are given only for firm matches. Clone size, where shown, is once, few, many, or a class for clones that have expanded.

TRBD1	TRBV4-2	once	TRBJ1-2	CASSQDPRTGLLVHYGYTF	TGTGCCAGCAGCCAAGATCCCCGGACAGGGCTCTTAGTACACTATGGCTACACCTTC
NA	TRBV11-2	NA	TRBJ1-6	CASSLQAGNSPLHF	TGTGCCAGCAGCTTACAGGCAGGCAATTCACCCCTCCACTTT
NA	TRBV5-6	once	TRBJ2-7	CASSVLGKVNEQYF	TGTGCCAGCAGCGTACTGGGCAAGGTGAACGAGCAGTACTTC
TRBD1	TRBV3-1/TRBV3-2	once	TRBJ1-6	CASSTPGQGTNSLHF	TGTGCCAGCAGTACGCCGGGACAGGGAACGAATTCCCTCCACTTT
NA	TRBV3-1/TRBV3-2	NA	TRBJ2-1	CASSQEGGRDEQFF	TGTGCCAGCAGCCAAGAGGGGGGGCGCGATGAGCAGTTCTTC
NA	TRBV7-2	NA	TRBJ1-2	CASSLAGDSNYGYTF	TGTGCCAGCAGCTTAGCAGGGGACTCTAACTATGGCTACACCTTC
NA	TRBV9	NA	TRBJ1-3	CASSVVEGSVGNTIYF	TGTGCCAGCAGCGTAGTGGAGGGATCGGTTGGAAACACCATATATTTT
TRBD2	TRBV6-1	NA	TRBJ2-1	CASSDTSGTYNEQFF	TGTGCCAGCAGTGATACTAGCGGCACCTACAATGAGCAGTTCTTC
TRBD1	TRBV2	NA	TRBJ1-6	CASSVTGTGFNSPLHF	TGTGCCAGCAGTGTCACCGGGACAGGGTTTAATTCACCCCTCCACTTT
TRBD2	TRBV5-4	NA	TRBJ2-2	CASSLGIAGNTGELFF	TGTGCCAGCAGCTTAGGAATAGCGGGAAACACCGGGGAGCTGTTTTTT
TRBD1	TRBV19	NA	TRBJ2-2	CASSTQGAGTGELFF	TGTGCCAGTAGTACACAGGGGGCGGGAACCGGGGAGCTGTTTTTT
NA	TRBV30	NA	TRBJ2-5	CAWSVGPVRAQYF	TGTGCCTGGAGTGTCGGACCCGTCAGGGCCCAGTACTTC
NA	TRBV3-1/TRBV3-2	once	TRBJ1-6	CASSQFPLSPLHF	TGTGCCAGCAGCCAATTTCCCCTATCACCCCTCCACTTT
TRBD2	TRBV18	NA	TRBJ2-7	CASSPGEREIYEQYF	TGTGCCAGCTCACCAGGCGAGCGGGAGATCTACGAGCAGTACTTC
TRBD1	TRBV4-3	NA	TRBJ1-6	CASSRWRPGQGGNSPLHF	TGCGCCAGCAGCCGCTGGAGACCGGGACAGGGAGGGAATTCACCCCTCCACTTT
TRBD2	TRBV3-1/TRBV3-2	once	TRBJ2-5	CASNLGLAGGETQYF	TGTGCCAGCAACCTGGGACTAGCGGGAGGGGAGACCCAGTACTTC
TRBD2	TRBV7-2	NA	TRBJ2-2	CASSQAGGNTGELFF	TGTGCCAGCAGCCAAGCGGGGGGGAACACCGGGGAGCTGTTTTTT
NA	TRBV9	once	TRBJ1-1	CASSPTGLNEAFF	TGTGCCAGCAGCCCTACAGGGTTAAATGAAGCTTTCTTT
NA	TRBV4-3	NA	TRBJ1-2	CASSQVGTGSNGYTF	TGCGCCAGCAGCCAAGTTGGCACAGGGTCAAATGGCTACACCTTC
NA	TRBV6-1	few	TRBJ1-5	CASSELGGTGNQPQHF	TGTGCCAGCAGTGAACTAGGAGGGACGGGCAATCAGCCCCAGCATTTT
NA	TRBV6-5	NA	TRBJ2-7	CASSRSTGTTYEQYF	TGTGCCAGCAGTCGCTCTACAGGGACTACCTACGAGCAGTACTTC
NA	TRBV4-1	NA	TRBJ2-5	CASSQAETGAETQYF	TGCGCCAGCAGCCAAGCCGAGACAGGAGCGGAGACCCAGTACTTC
TRBD2	TRBV7-9	NA	TRBJ2-3	CASRQSLAATDTQYF	TGTGCCAGCAGACAATCCCTAGCGGCAACAGATACGCAGTATTTT
TRBD2	TRBV30	few	TRBJ2-3	CAWSGGLAGDTDTQYF	TGTGCCTGGAGTGGAGGACTAGCGGGGGACACAGATACGCAGTATTTT
TRBD1	TRBV5-1	NA	TRBJ1-3	CASSRDRGNGNTIYF	TGCGCCAGCAGCCGGGACAGGGGAAATGGAAACACCATATATTTT
NA	TRBV19	NA	TRBJ1-5	CASSIAPPGNQPQHF	TGTGCCAGTAGTATAGCCCCCCCGGGAAATCAGCCCCAGCATTTT
NA	TRBV2	NA	TRBJ1-1	CASVQGANTEAFF	TGTGCCAGCGTACAGGGAGCAAACACTGAAGCTTTCTTT
NA	TRBV20-1	NA	TRBJ2-5	CSASGPQGETQYF	TGCAGTGCTAGTGGGCCGCAGGGAGAGACCCAGTACTTC
NA	TRBV3-1/TRBV3-2	NA	TRBJ2-3	CASSPEGHPTDTQYF	TGTGCCAGCAGTCCCGAGGGTCACCCCACAGATACGCAGTATTTT
NA	TRBV20-1	NA	TRBJ2-1	CSASHSGPYNEQFF	TGCAGTGCTAGTCACAGCGGCCCCTACAATGAGCAGTTCTTC
NA	TRBV5-1	NA	TRBJ2-5	CASSQQGGEKETQYF	TGCGCCAGCAGCCAGCAAGGGGGGGAGAAAGAGACCCAGTACTTC
NA	TRBV6-1	NA	TRBJ2-3	CASSGIQPGRGTDTQYF	TGTGCCAGCAGTGGGATCCAACCGGGACGGGGGACAGATACGCAGTATTTT
TRBD1	TRBV6-5	NA	TRBJ1-1	CASSPDRANTEAFF	TGTGCCAGCAGTCCGGACAGGGCGAACACTGAAGCTTTCTTT
NA	TRBV5-1	NA	TRBJ2-6	CASSYTGPRSGANVLTF	TGCGCCAGCAGCTACACAGGGCCCAGGTCTGGGGCCAACGTCCTGACTTTC
NA	TRBV7-8	NA	TRBJ1-1	CASSLFIGGEAFF	TGTGCCAGCAGCTTATTTATTGGAGGTGAAGCTTTCTTT
NA	TRBV2	NA	TRBJ1-2	CASSDRAGNGYTF	TGTGCCAGCAGTGATAGAGCAGGGAATGGCTACACCTTC
NA	TRBV30	NA	TRBJ1-2	CAWSVIGIAGYTF	TGTGCCTGGAGTGTGATCGGCATAGCCGGCTACACCTTC
TRBD1	TRBV9	once	TRBJ1-4	CASSVGQNNEKLFF	TGTGCCAGCAGCGTGGGACAGAATAATGAAAAACTGTTTTTT
TRBD2	TRBV7-2	NA	TRBJ2-5	CASSLVAGGQETQYF	TGTGCCAGCAGCTTAGTAGCGGGGGGCCAAGAGACCCAGTACTTC
NA	TRBV12-3/TRBV12-4	few	TRBJ1-1	CASSPGWYSEAFF	TGTGCCAGCAGCCCTGGTTGGTACTCTGAAGCTTTCTTT
NA	TRBV5-5	NA	TRBJ2-2	CASSSTVSGVANTGELFF	TGTGCCAGCAGCTCCACGGTTTCAGGGGTCGCGAACACCGGGGAGCTGTTTTTT